Detailed here is one T cell receptor (beta chain). Antigen specificity is unknown. This sample is drawn from a study of CD4+ T cells in melanoma. This CDR3 is built from 15 residues. V was clipped by 6 bases and J by 4 bases; unmatched bases: 8. The germline CDR1 and CDR2 sequences are MNHNY and SVGAGI (reference sequence). General study findings and limits: CD8+ T cell, macrophage and B cell function reportedly correlated with neoantigen-specific CD4+ T cells. Reportedly, melanoma neoantigen-specific CD4+ T cells showed varied differentiation states.

Produced via immunoSEQ multiplex PCR; TCRdb's table is partial and in-frame only. The sample lists approximately 5,100 clones; about 65% were seen once. The gene calls are TRBV6-6 and TRBJ2-2; 7 positions match TRBD1. The sample comprised cells from a culture (not recorded whether cultured in vitro). This clonotype was sampled from a human donor with melanoma. The CDR3 loop reads CASSPDRASTGELFF. In nucleotides, the CDR3 is TGTGCCAGCAGCCCCGACAGGGCGAGCACCGGGGAGCTGTTTTTT.